This T cell receptor (beta chain) was identified in a study of early T cells in non-severe SARS-CoV-2 infection (dated by TCRdb to the early 2020s). As for the study more broadly: Because TCR sequencing was done on bulk RNA from unsorted whole blood, the alpha and beta chains could not be paired. The full study reports these points: VDJdb matching was skewed toward anti-spike CD8 responses, so virus-specific expansions were likely underestimated and private and CD4 specificities were missed.

A few counts support this clonotype. What this receptor recognizes is not known. No qualities accompany the bases; no much larger clone lies one base away. V is reduced by 1 base and J by 0 bases, leaving a spacing of 11 bases between them. The CDR3 runs 15 amino acids, cysteine and phenylalanine included. Only the CDR3 DNA is retained, 45 bases long and in frame from the first base. CDR1 and CDR2 are drawn from the germline V gene (reference sequence): DFQATT, SNEGSKA. The study was a case-control design nested within a healthcare worker cohort in London, UK, with weekly nasopharyngeal swab PCR tests and blood sampling. Between 23 and 31 March 2020, the week of the UK lockdown, healthcare workers were enrolled and then followed up weekly for as long as 16 weeks. The library was produced with 5' RACE. The reads were generated on a NextSeq 500. The TCR library protocol attached unique molecular identifiers to individual cDNA molecules to correct for sequencing error and PCR bias. Both TCR alpha and beta chains were sequenced, and tight co-correlation was observed between alpha and beta sequence abundances in each sample. The published analysis was carried out like this. Decombinator V4 was used to annotate TCR sequences for V gene, J gene and CDR3. Expanded TCRs were defined as changing significantly between any two time points under a Poisson model with p below 0.0001. TCR abundances were normalised to the total number of TCRs sequenced per sample and were expressed as counts per million. MAIT TCRs were defined by TRAV1-2 paired with TRAJ12, TRAJ20 or TRAJ33, and iNKT TCRs by TRAV10 paired with TRAJ18. A search of VDJdb, accessed on 1 November 2021, was run for TCRs annotated to CMV, EBV and SARS-CoV-2, with TCRs annotated for multiple antigens excluded. TCRdb's own reprocessing of the public reads used fastp at Q25 and MiXCR and kept productive beta chains. Rows are unified per CDR3 protein, each entry keeping the most common DNA and genes. V and J calls and clone size were set by TCRdb, not the authors. The sample table shows roughly 110,000 distinct CDR3 sequences, and 11% are seen once. The top ten clones comprise about 8% of the sample.

The origin of this receptor is an adult who was a healthcare worker with PCR-confirmed SARS-CoV-2 infection or an uninfected control (not recorded which). The receptor chain draws on TRBV20-1 and TRBJ2-3, and perhaps TRBD2 as D gene, on 5 matching bases. The sequenced sample was whole blood. At the DNA level, the sequence is TGCAGTGCTAGAGTGGGTAGCGCTAGCACAGATACGCAGTATTTT. It is translated as CSARVGSASTDTQYF.